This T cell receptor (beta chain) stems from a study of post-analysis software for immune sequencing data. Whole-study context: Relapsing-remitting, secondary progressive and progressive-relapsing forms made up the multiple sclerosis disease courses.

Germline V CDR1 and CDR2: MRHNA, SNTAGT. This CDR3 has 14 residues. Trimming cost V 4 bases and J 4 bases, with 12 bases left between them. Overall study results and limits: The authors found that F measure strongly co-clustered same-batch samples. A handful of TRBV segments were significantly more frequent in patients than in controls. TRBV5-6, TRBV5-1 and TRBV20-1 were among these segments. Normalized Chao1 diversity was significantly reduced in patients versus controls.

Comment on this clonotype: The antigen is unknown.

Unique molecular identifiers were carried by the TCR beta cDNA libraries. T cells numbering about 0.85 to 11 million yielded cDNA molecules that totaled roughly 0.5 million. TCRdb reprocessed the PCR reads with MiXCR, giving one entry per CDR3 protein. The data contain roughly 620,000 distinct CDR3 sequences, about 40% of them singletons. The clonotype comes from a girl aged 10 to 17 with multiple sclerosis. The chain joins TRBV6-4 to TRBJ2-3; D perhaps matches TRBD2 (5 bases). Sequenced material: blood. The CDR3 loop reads CASSAGFPADTQYF. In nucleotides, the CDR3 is TGTGCCAGCAGTGCGGGGTTTCCCGCAGATACGCAGTATTTT.